This T cell receptor (beta chain) was sequenced during a study of cytomegalovirus exposure and HLA in healthy donors. Overall study results and limits: Cytomegalovirus association was listed for around 170 TCR beta chains.

The CDR3 runs 15 residues. The V end was cut by 0 bases, the J end by 5 bases, with 14 bases between. Germline CDR1 and CDR2: SGDLS and YYNGEE. While the first cohort had fewer than 850 subjects, the donors belonged to the separate validation cohort of 120 subjects. A note on this clone: Its antigen remains unidentified.

Clones were read by immunoSEQ multiplex PCR, and TCRdb kept only the in-frame ones, dropping some. The sample records fewer than 100,000 clones, about 93% being singletons. Sequencing was performed on PBMCs. The TCR sequence derives from a woman under 30 in good health and CMV-seronegative. V and J are TRBV9 and TRBJ1-2; perhaps TRBD1 as D (5 bases). CDR3 sequence reads: CASSVEWAGSYGYTF. Here the CDR3 DNA reads TGTGCCAGCAGCGTAGAGTGGGCAGGGTCGTATGGCTACACCTTC.